The clone carrying this T cell receptor (beta chain) was detected a few times. Its antigen is unknown. There are 13 residues in the CDR3. Germline V gene sequence: CDR1 MNHEY, CDR2 SVGEGT. V lost 10 bases, J lost 3 bases, and 15 bases lay in between. Before thyroid surgery, none of the patients had received any treatment. In the original workflow: The authors used CDR3 differences across clinicopathological groups to build a distant-metastasis classifier for papillary thyroid cancer. TCRdb reprocessed the PCR reads using MiXCR. The V and J calls come from TCRdb's annotation, not from the publication. The sample comprises over 15,000 clones, around 30% of which are singletons, and 15% rests with the top ten. These data come from a study of metastatic and nonmetastatic thyroid tumors. Study overall: Across blood and tumor or nodule tissue, repertoires from malignant and benign thyroid patients were compared with one another. Study-wide findings and caveats: Reported TCR beta diversity, measured in blood and tumor, was significantly higher for malignant thyroid tumors than for benign nodules.

The sequence derives from a female donor with papillary thyroid cancer or a benign thyroid nodule (not recorded which). Some clones in this sample may be carry-over from other donors' samples. Sequencing was carried out using tumor tissue. The V call is TRBV6-2 or TRBV6-3, the J call TRBJ2-5; TRBD2 is a possible D gene (5 bases). Here the CDR3 DNA reads TGTGCCACCAAAATTACTAGAAAAGAGACCCAGTACTTC. It codes for CATKITRKETQYF.